This T cell receptor (beta chain) was found in a study of blood T cell repertoires in COVID-19. Background on the study: Sample material is recorded as cDNA or gDNA derived from T cells, B-cell-depleted T cells, or PBMCs.

Authors' analysis steps: Reference gene primer amplification gave estimated nucleated cell counts. Libraries were prepared by immunoSEQ multiplex PCR; TCRdb keeps only in-frame clonotypes and omits some of them. V and J calls and clone size are copied from that table; D and trimming were computed from the DNA. Of under 250,000 clones in the sample, 80% to 85% were seen once. Seattle's cohort entered during active infection and was followed longitudinally. CDR1 and CDR2 (germline): SGHNT, YYREEE (reference sequence). This CDR3 comprises 15 residues. V was pared by 4 bases and J by 2 bases, with 6 bases of the junction left unmatched.

This sequence was found in a woman in her 70s with COVID-19, enrolled during active disease. This chain links TRBV5-4 with TRBJ1-2; 9 nucleotides line up with TRBD1. The sequenced sample consisted of peripheral blood. CDR3 sequence (DNA): TGTGCCAGCAGCAACGGAGGACAGGGGAACTATGGCTACACCTTC. Translating gives CASSNGGQGNYGYTF.